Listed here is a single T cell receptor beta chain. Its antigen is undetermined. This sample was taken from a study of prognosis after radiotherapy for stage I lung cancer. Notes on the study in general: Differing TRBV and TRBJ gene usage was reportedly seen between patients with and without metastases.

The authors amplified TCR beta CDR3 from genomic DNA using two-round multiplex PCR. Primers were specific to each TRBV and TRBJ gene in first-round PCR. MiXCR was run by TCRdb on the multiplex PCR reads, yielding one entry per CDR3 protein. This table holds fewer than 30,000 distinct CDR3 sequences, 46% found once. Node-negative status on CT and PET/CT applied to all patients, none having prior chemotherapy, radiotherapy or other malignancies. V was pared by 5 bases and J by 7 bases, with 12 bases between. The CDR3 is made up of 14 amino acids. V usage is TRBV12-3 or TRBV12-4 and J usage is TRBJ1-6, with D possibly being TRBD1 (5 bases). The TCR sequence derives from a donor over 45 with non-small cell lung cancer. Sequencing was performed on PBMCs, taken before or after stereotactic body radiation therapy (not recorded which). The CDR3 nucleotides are TGTGCCAGCAGTCGGGGACGGGGGAATTCACCCCTCCACTTT. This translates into CASSRGRGNSPLHF.